The following is a T cell receptor beta chain sequence with its context. Seattle researchers signed up patients amid active infection and tracked them longitudinally. The entry originates in a study of blood T cell repertoires in COVID-19. J lost 2 bases, V lost 6 bases, and 3 bases had no gene match. Germline lookup yields CDR1 MNHEY and CDR2 SMNVEV (reference sequence). The CDR3 runs to 14 residues. Clones were sequenced by immunoSEQ multiplex PCR, and TCRdb holds only the in-frame ones, with some missing. The data hold a few hundred thousand clones, with 88% observed a single time. Sequenced: peripheral blood. The rearrangement uses TRBV27 and TRBJ2-2, with 7 bases aligning to TRBD1. The sequence derives from a man aged 50 to 60 with COVID-19, enrolled during active disease. CDR3 DNA sequence: TGTGCCAGCAGGGGGACAGCAAACACCGGGGAGCTGTTTTTT. Residues: CASRGTANTGELFF.